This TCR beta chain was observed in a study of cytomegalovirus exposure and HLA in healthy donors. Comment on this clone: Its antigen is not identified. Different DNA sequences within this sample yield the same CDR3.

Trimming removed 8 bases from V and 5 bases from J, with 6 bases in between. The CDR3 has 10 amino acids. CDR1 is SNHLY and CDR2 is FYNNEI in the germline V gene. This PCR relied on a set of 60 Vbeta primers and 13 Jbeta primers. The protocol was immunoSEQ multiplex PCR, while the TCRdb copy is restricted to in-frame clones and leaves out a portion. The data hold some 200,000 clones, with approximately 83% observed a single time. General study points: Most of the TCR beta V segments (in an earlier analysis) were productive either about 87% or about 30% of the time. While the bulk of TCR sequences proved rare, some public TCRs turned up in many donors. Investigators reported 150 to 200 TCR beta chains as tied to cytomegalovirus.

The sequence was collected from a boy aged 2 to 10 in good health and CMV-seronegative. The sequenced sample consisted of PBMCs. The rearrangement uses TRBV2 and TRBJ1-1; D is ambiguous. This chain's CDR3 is CASRGTEAFF. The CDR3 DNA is TGTGCCAGCCGAGGTACTGAAGCTTTCTTT.